What follows are 18 T cell receptor beta chains derived from one specimen sequenced in a study of blood T cell repertoires in COVID-19. TCRdb keeps only in-frame clones here, not all; method: immunoSEQ multiplex PCR. The sample contains a few hundred thousand clones, under 85% of which appear only once. Sequencing was carried out using peripheral blood. These receptors all come from a man between 25 and 39 years old who had recovered from COVID-19.

The J gene is TRBJ2-1, the V gene TRBV12-2; TRBD2, the D gene given by the table, was not confirmed from the DNA. TRBV12-2 represents a pseudogene. This CDR3 is built from 16 residues. CDR3 loop: CASRLGLRLDYNEQFF. The CDR3 region has the DNA TGTGCAAGTCGCTTAGGTCTCAGACTAGATTACAATGAGCAGTTCTTC.

Here the CDR3 DNA reads TGTGCCAGCAGTTTCCACGGGGACAATCAGCCCCAGCATTTT. Its translation: CASSFHGDNQPQHF. The chain employs TRBV27 and TRBJ1-5, with D uncertain. The germline V and J ends were trimmed by 3 bases and 3 bases, with 9 bases remaining between them. The CDR3 runs 14 residues. Germline assignment: CDR1 MNHEY and CDR2 SMNVEV (reference sequence).

This clone has a single count. The chain recombines TRBV9 with TRBJ1-1, with TRBD1 identical over 7 bases. V was clipped by 0 bases and J by 5 bases; unmatched bases: 4. The CDR3 sequence is 14 residues long. Looked up from germline, CDR1 is SGDLS and CDR2 is YYNGEE. The CDR3 nucleotides are TGTGCCAGCAGCGTAGGCCAGGGGGGAACTGAAGCTTTCTTT. The encoded protein is CASSVGQGGTEAFF.

The V and J genes are TRBV4-2 and TRBJ2-5; D gene ambiguous. V shed 1 base and J shed 1 base, with 7 bases lying between them. Germline loops: CDR1 LGHNA, CDR2 YNFKEQ. This CDR3 is 14 amino acids long. CDR3 sequence: CASSQAEVQETQYF. CDR3 in DNA: TGTGCCAGCAGCCAAGCTGAGGTCCAAGAGACCCAGTACTTC.

J is TRBJ2-6 and V is TRBV9; D perhaps matches TRBD1 (6 bases). V lost 2 bases and J 0 bases, leaving 6 bases between the germline ends. The CDR3 spans 15 residues. CDR1 is SGDLS and CDR2 is YYNGEE in the germline V gene. The CDR3 is CASSVDSSGANVLTF. The CDR3, as DNA: TGTGCCAGCAGCGTGGACAGCTCTGGGGCCAACGTCCTGACTTTC.

V is TRBV6-5 and J is TRBJ1-2; maybe TRBD1 (5 bases). The V gene lost 6 bases and the J gene lost 4 bases, with 15 bases spanning the gap. From germline, CDR1 is MNHEY and CDR2 SVGAGI. This CDR3 has 14 residues. Written as DNA, the CDR3 is TGTGCCAGCAGACAGGCCGGGGGGTCCTATGGCTACACCTTC. Amino acids: CASRQAGGSYGYTF.

In DNA form, the CDR3 reads TGTGCCAGCAGTTACTCTAGCGTCGGAGAGACCCAGTACTTC. Its protein product is CASSYSSVGETQYF. The chain carries TRBV6-6 and TRBJ2-5; maybe TRBD2 (5 bases). Trimming removed 0 bases from V and 4 bases from J, with 9 bases in between. The CDR3 spans 14 residues. The germline V gene encodes CDR1 MNHNY and CDR2 SVGAGI (reference sequence).

The gene calls are TRBV7-6 and TRBJ1-2; tentatively, D is TRBD1 (5 bases). This CDR3 has 15 amino acids. Germline V CDR1 and CDR2: SGHVS, FNYEAQ. V was clipped by 1 base and J by 0 bases, with 9 bases between them. CDR3 sequence reads: CASSLGGQTNYGYTF. The CDR3 coding sequence is TGTGCCAGCAGCTTAGGGGGCCAGACTAACTATGGCTACACCTTC.

This rearrangement joins TRBV10-3 to TRBJ1-2, with D perhaps TRBD1 (5 bases). CDR3 length equals 12 residues. Germline loops: CDR1 ENHRY, CDR2 SYGVKD. The V end lost 3 bases, the J end lost 7 bases, and 9 bases lay between the germline ends. CDR3: CAISDREGGYTF. For the CDR3, the DNA is TGTGCCATCAGTGACAGGGAAGGTGGCTACACCTTC.

V is TRBV14 and J is TRBJ1-2; perhaps TRBD1 as D (5 bases). Trimming shortened V by 1 base and J by 4 bases, and 10 bases separated the two germline ends. Germline V gene lookup returns CDR1 SGHDN and CDR2 FVKESK. This CDR3 comprises 14 residues. The CDR3 nucleotides read TGTGCCAGCAGCCAAGGGTTCCAGGGCTATGGCTACACCTTC. Translation gives CASSQGFQGYGYTF.

The V and J genes are TRBV6-5 and TRBJ1-1; 12 bases agree with TRBD1. Trimming at V came to 7 bases and at J to 3 bases, leaving 6 bases not matched to a gene. Germline values: CDR1 MNHEY, CDR2 SVGAGI. The CDR3 length is 15 residues. The CDR3 region has the DNA TGTGCCAGCACCCCTGGGACAGGGGGCCACACTGAAGCTTTCTTT. As protein: CASTPGTGGHTEAFF.

This chain connects TRBV10-2 to TRBJ1-5; tentatively, D is TRBD1 (5 bases). The CDR3 runs to 13 residues. V shed 6 bases and J shed 7 bases, with 13 bases lying between them. CDR1 is WSHSY and CDR2 is SAAADI in the germline V gene. CDR3 amino acids: CASSGGEGQPQHF. The CDR3 DNA is TGCGCCAGCAGCGGGGGGGAAGGACAGCCCCAGCATTTT.

The CDR3 region is CASSCLAGGSSYEQYF. The CDR3 bases are TGTGCCAGCAGCTGCCTAGCGGGGGGGTCCTCCTACGAGCAGTACTTC. J is TRBJ2-7 and V is TRBV21-1; TRBD2 was called by the table and not checked on the DNA. TRBV21-1 is a pseudogene locus. CDR3 length equals 16 residues.

The chain is built from TRBV6-5 and TRBJ2-7; 8 bases map to TRBD1. In germline, CDR1 is MNHEY, CDR2 SVGAGI. With V trimmed by 4 bases and J by 9 bases, 14 bases remained unmatched. The CDR3 length is 15 residues. Here the CDR3 DNA reads TGTGCCAGCAGTTCCAACTTTCGGACAGGGACCGGGCAGTACTTC. Its translation: CASSSNFRTGTGQYF.

This clone was picked up a small number of times. The V call is TRBV19, the J call TRBJ1-1; D may be TRBD1 (5 bases). CDR3 length: 13 amino acids. Trimming took 2 bases from V and 7 from J, leaving 11 bases between them. Germline V gene lookup returns CDR1 LNHDA and CDR2 SQIVND (reference sequence). In nucleotides, the CDR3 is TGTGCCAGTAGTATACCAGATAGGGGTGAAGCTTTCTTT. Its protein product is CASSIPDRGEAFF.

Details on this clone: At one end, the junction sequence differs from germline, possibly due to a read error. The V call is TRBV11-2, the J call TRBJ1-3, with D possibly matching TRBD1 (6 bases). CDR3 size: 14 residues. The germline gives CDR1 SGHAT, CDR2 FQNNGV. The CDR3 here is CASSGQTAGNTIYF. The CDR3 region has the DNA TGTGCCAGCAGCGGACAGACAGCTGGGAACACCATATATTTT.

The chain carries TRBV20-1 and TRBJ2-1; D gene unclear. V lost 2 bases, J lost 8 bases, and 7 bases lay in between. CDR1 DFQATT and CDR2 SNEGSKA come from the germline V gene (reference sequence). The CDR3 contains 11 residues. In DNA form, the CDR3 reads TGCAGTGCTAGACCAAGCGATGAGCAGTTCTTC. Amino acids: CSARPSDEQFF.

V usage is TRBV6-5 and J usage is TRBJ1-2; D is unclear. Germline CDR1 is MNHEY and CDR2 is SVGAGI. The germline V and J ends were trimmed by 5 bases and 4 bases, with 11 bases remaining between them. This CDR3 has 13 amino acids. The CDR3 coding sequence is TGTGCCAGCAGTCAGACTCGGGTCTATGGCTACACCTTC. The encoded protein is CASSQTRVYGYTF.